This T cell receptor beta chain derives from a study of control samples from healthy donors and cancer patients. The protocol was immunoSEQ multiplex PCR, while the TCRdb copy is restricted to in-frame clones and leaves out a portion. This sample has tens of thousands of clones; approximately 91% occur once, and the top ten carry around 15%. Per the germline V gene, CDR1 is SQVTM and CDR2 is ANQGSEA. CDR3 length equals 15 residues. Between the trimmed V and J ends, which lost 4 bases and 2 bases, there was a span of 18 bases. Sequencing was done on a sample of PBMCs. V and J are TRBV29-1 and TRBJ2-7; D could derive from TRBD1 or TRBD2 (5 bases each). The sequence derives from a man in his fifties with lung cancer. CDR3 nucleotides: TGCAGCGTTGCCTCCGGGACCCCGACCCCCTACGAGCAGTACTTC. This translates into CSVASGTPTPYEQYF.